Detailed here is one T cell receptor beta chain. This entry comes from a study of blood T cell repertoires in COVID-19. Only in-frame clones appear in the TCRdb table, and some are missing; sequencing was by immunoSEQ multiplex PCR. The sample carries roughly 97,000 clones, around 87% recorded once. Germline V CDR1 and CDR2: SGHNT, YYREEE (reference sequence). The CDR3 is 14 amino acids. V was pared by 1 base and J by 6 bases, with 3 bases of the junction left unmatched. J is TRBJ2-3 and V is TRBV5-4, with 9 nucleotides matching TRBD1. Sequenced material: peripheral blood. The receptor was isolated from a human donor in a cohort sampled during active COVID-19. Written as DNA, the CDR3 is TGTGCCAGCAGCTTGAAACAGGGGGCCGATACGCAGTATTTT. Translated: CASSLKQGADTQYF.